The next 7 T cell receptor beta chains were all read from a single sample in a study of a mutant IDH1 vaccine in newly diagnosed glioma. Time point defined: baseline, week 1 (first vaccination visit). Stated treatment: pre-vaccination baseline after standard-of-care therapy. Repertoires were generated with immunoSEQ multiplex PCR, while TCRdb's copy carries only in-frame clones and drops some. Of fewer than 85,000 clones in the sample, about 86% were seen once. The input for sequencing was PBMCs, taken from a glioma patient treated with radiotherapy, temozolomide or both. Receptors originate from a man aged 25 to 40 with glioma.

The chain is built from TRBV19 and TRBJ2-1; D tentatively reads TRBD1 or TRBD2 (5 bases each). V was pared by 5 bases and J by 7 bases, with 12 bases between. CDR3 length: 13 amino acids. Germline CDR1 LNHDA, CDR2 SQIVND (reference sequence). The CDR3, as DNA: TGTGCCAGTAGTTCCGGGGCTCGAAATGAGCAGTTCTTC. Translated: CASSSGARNEQFF.

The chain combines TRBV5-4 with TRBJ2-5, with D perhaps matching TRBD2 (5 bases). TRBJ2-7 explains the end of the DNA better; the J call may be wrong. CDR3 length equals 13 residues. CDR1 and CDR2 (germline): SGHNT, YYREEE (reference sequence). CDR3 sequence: CASSARDAYEQYF. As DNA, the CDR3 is TGTGCCAGCAGCGCCCGGGATGCCTACGAGCAGTACTTC.

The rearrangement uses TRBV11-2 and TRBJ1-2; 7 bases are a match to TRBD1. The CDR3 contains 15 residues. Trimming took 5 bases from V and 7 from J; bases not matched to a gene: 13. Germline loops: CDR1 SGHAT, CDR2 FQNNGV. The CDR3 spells CASSPLAGGPSGYTF. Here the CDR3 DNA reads TGTGCCAGCAGCCCCTTGGCAGGGGGGCCCTCTGGCTACACCTTC. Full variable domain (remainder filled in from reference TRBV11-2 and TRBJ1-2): EAGVAQSPRYKIIEKRQSVAFWCNPISGHATLYWYQQILGQGPKLLIQFQNNGVVDDSQLPKDRFSAERLKGVDSTLKIQPAKLEDSAVYLCASSPLAGGPSGYTFGSGTRLTVV.

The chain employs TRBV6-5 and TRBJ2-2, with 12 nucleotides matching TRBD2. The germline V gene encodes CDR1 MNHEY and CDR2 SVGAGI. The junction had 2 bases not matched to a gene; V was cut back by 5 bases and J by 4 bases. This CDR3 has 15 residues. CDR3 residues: CASSMGLAGTGELFF. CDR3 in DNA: TGTGCCAGCAGTATGGGACTAGCGGGCACCGGGGAGCTGTTTTTT.

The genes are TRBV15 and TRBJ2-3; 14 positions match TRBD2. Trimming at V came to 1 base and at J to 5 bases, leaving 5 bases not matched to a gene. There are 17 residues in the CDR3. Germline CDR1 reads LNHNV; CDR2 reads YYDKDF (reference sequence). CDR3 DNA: TGTGCCACCAGCAGAGGACTAGCGGGGGGGCGGGTAGATACGCAGTATTTT. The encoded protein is CATSRGLAGGRVDTQYF.

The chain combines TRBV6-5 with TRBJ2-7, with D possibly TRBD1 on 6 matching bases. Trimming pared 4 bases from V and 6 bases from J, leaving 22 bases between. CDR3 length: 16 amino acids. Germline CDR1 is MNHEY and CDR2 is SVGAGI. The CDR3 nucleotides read TGTGCCAGCAGTTGTCTCGGGACACCAGGCTTGGGCGAGCAGTACTTC. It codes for CASSCLGTPGLGEQYF.

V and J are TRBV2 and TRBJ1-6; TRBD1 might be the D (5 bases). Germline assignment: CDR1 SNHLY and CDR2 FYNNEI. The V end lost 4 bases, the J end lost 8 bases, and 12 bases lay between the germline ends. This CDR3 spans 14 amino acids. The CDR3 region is CASSGRAGHSPLHF. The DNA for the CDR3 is TGTGCCAGCAGTGGTCGTGCAGGGCATTCACCCCTCCACTTT. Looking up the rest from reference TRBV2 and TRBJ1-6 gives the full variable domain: EPEVTQTPSHQVTQMGQEVILRCVPISNHLYFYWYRQILGQKVEFLVSFYNNEISEKSEIFDDQFSVERPDGSNFTLKIRSTKLEDSAMYFCASSGRAGHSPLHFGNGTRLTVT.